The clone carrying this T cell receptor (beta chain) has a single count. Categorization into cohorts depended on clinical history that participants reported. The length of the CDR3 is 17 residues. Germline V lookup: CDR1 SEHNR, CDR2 FQNEAQ (reference sequence). The trim removed 5 bases at V and 7 bases at J, leaving 13 bases unmatched. In the authors' methods: Nucleated cell number was recorded as an estimate derived from reference gene primer amplification. TCRdb keeps only in-frame clones here, not all; method: immunoSEQ multiplex PCR. The V and J calls and the clone size are those of that table, but D and trimming were determined from the DNA. Here the sample spans a few hundred thousand clones, about four fifths being singletons. The data were obtained in a study of blood T cell repertoires in COVID-19. Background on the study: Sites in the United States, Italy and Spain provided acute and convalescent COVID-19 samples. The cDNA or gDNA used as material had been derived from T cells, B-cell-depleted T cells, or PBMCs.

The rearrangement joins TRBV7-9 to TRBJ1-4; 10 bases align to TRBD1. This TCR was sampled from a middle-aged woman who had recovered from COVID-19. The specimen was PBMCs or T cells enriched from blood (not recorded which). In DNA form, the CDR3 reads TGTGCCAGCAGCCCGAGGGCGTCCGGGACAGGGGCTGAAAAACTGTTTTTT. Protein sequence: CASSPRASGTGAEKLFF.